Listed below are T cell receptor beta chains from one sample, sequenced in a study of human T cells and chemical hapten exposure. TCRdb re-called the RACE reads with MiXCR, one entry per CDR3 protein. This table holds 150,000 to 200,000 distinct CDR3 sequences, roughly 15% found once. This specimen consisted of whole blood, obtained in connection with sensitization to the hapten diphenylcyclopropenone (DPC). These receptors were collected from a woman in her 30s with alopecia areata. Some clones in this sample may be carry-over from other donors' samples. CDR3s include the opening cysteine and the closing phenylalanine or tryptophan. D genes are given only for firm matches. Some rows mark clone size as missing; the rest say once, few, many or name a class of expanded clone.

>NA|TRBJ2-7|TRBV5-1|NA
CASSFGTSYEQYF
TGTGCCAGCAGTTTTGGGACCTCCTACGAGCAGTACTTC
>many|TRBJ2-7|TRBV6-5|NA
CASSPRGSYEQYF
TGTGCCAGCAGTCCACGGGGCTCCTACGAGCAGTACTTC
>NA|TRBJ1-2|TRBV29-1|NA
CSVEGLDGYTF
TGCAGCGTTGAGGGGTTGGATGGCTACACCTTC
>few|TRBJ2-5|TRBV25-1|TRBD2
CASSETGTSGETQYF
TGTGCCAGCAGTGAGACCGGGACTAGTGGTGAGACCCAGTACTTC
>NA|TRBJ2-3|TRBV12-3/TRBV12-4|TRBD1
CASREQGADTQYF
TGTGCCAGCAGGGAACAGGGGGCAGATACGCAGTATTTT
>NA|TRBJ2-1|TRBV28|NA
CASTLWPYNEQFF
TGTGCCAGCACCCTATGGCCCTACAATGAGCAGTTCTTC
>NA|TRBJ1-1|TRBV24-1|NA
CATRTETDTEAFF
TGTGCCACCCGGACAGAGACCGACACTGAAGCTTTCTTT
>few|TRBJ2-4|TRBV5-1|TRBD1
CASSGTGTAGNIQYF
TGCGCCAGCAGTGGGACAGGGACGGCTGGAAACATTCAGTACTTC
>NA|TRBJ2-7|TRBV6-2/TRBV6-3|TRBD2
CASTLDGLAYEQYF
TGTGCCAGCACTCTCGACGGACTAGCTTACGAGCAGTACTTC
>many|TRBJ1-1|TRBV27|NA
CASSLSEVMNTEAFF
TGTGCCAGCAGTTTATCGGAGGTCATGAACACTGAAGCTTTCTTT
>few|TRBJ1-5|TRBV5-3|TRBD1
CARRIRTGFYSNQPQHF
TGTGCCAGAAGGATCCGGACAGGGTTTTATAGCAATCAGCCCCAGCATTTT
>NA|TRBJ2-7|TRBV20-1|NA
CSAKEPGRGLRSYEQYF
TGCAGTGCTAAAGAGCCCGGGAGGGGGCTTAGATCCTACGAGCAGTACTTC
>many|TRBJ1-1|TRBV20-1|NA
CSAPDPGQNTEAFF
TGCAGTGCCCCTGACCCAGGCCAGAACACTGAAGCTTTCTTT
>few|TRBJ2-5|TRBV6-2/TRBV6-3|TRBD1
CASSPTRTGAETQYF
TGTGCCAGCAGTCCCACCAGGACAGGAGCAGAGACCCAGTACTTC
>NA|TRBJ2-1|TRBV5-1|NA
CASSLGRVSRGKYNEQFF
TGCGCCAGCAGCTTGGGTCGGGTCTCACGAGGGAAGTACAATGAGCAGTTCTTC
>few|TRBJ2-3|TRBV7-2|TRBD1
CASSLPGTGRTDTQYF
TGTGCCAGCAGCTTACCTGGGACAGGCAGAACAGATACGCAGTATTTT
>NA|TRBJ1-6|TRBV5-1|NA
CASSLGDISNSPLHF
TGCGCCAGCAGCTTGGGGGACATTTCAAATTCACCCCTCCACTTT
>few|TRBJ1-2|TRBV10-3|TRBD1
CAIMSGQGKYGYTF
TGTGCCATCATGTCCGGACAGGGTAAATATGGCTACACCTTC
>many|TRBJ2-2|TRBV5-6|NA
CASSLAGPGLPNTGELFF
TGTGCCAGCAGCTTGGCCGGGCCCGGACTCCCAAACACCGGGGAGCTGTTTTTT
>few|TRBJ2-3|TRBV27|TRBD2
CASTPGASGSTDTQYF
TGTGCCAGCACCCCAGGGGCTAGCGGGAGTACAGATACGCAGTATTTT
>NA|TRBJ1-5|TRBV6-6|NA
CASSYSVGNQPQHF
TGTGCCAGCAGTTACTCGGTTGGGAATCAGCCCCAGCATTTT
>NA|TRBJ1-6|TRBV7-9|NA
CASSWEGGYSPLHF
TGTGCCAGCAGCTGGGAGGGCGGTTATTCACCCCTCCACTTT
>NA|TRBJ2-2|TRBV7-9|TRBD2
CASSQGLAGGLGTGELFF
TGTGCCAGCAGCCAAGGACTAGCGGGAGGCCTGGGGACCGGGGAGCTGTTTTTT
>few|TRBJ1-1|TRBV9|NA
CASSVEWHTEAFF
TGTGCCAGCAGCGTAGAATGGCACACTGAAGCTTTCTTT
>few|TRBJ2-4|TRBV4-1|NA
CASSQGGIQYF
TGCGCCAGCAGCCAAGGAGGCATTCAGTACTTC
>NA|TRBJ1-1|TRBV12-3/TRBV12-4|TRBD1
CASLTQGARTEAFF
TGTGCCAGCCTGACTCAGGGGGCGCGGACTGAAGCTTTCTTT
>few|TRBJ1-2|TRBV7-9|NA
CASSPTGPRRGYTF
TGTGCCAGCAGCCCAACAGGTCCTCGTCGCGGCTACACCTTC
>few|TRBJ1-2|TRBV11-2|NA
CASSPRIHYGYTF
TGTGCCAGCAGCCCGCGAATTCACTATGGCTACACCTTC
>NA|TRBJ2-7|TRBV7-9|NA
CASSYSRGRSNHEQYF
TGTGCCAGCAGCTACTCCCGCGGTAGGAGTAACCACGAGCAGTACTTC
>NA|TRBJ1-6|TRBV5-1|NA
CASSPGPNNSPLHF
TGCGCCAGCAGCCCTGGCCCCAATAATTCACCCCTCCACTTT
>few|TRBJ2-7|TRBV6-2/TRBV6-3|NA
CASNDFGTWDTAYEQYF
TGTGCCAGCAATGACTTTGGAACCTGGGACACAGCCTACGAGCAGTACTTC
>few|TRBJ1-3|TRBV7-2|NA
CASTPRNTIYF
TGTGCCAGCACGCCCAGGAACACCATATATTTT
>NA|TRBJ2-7|TRBV9|NA
CASSANQEGTEQYF
TGTGCCAGCAGCGCGAACCAGGAGGGGACCGAGCAGTACTTC
>many|TRBJ2-1|TRBV18|TRBD2
CASSPLTSGVNNEQFF
TGTGCCAGCTCTCCACTCACTAGCGGCGTTAACAATGAGCAGTTCTTC
>many|TRBJ2-1|TRBV20-1|NA
CSASDYNEQFF
TGCAGTGCTAGTGACTACAATGAGCAGTTCTTC
>NA|TRBJ2-1|TRBV30|TRBD2
CAWDPGLGSEQFF
TGTGCCTGGGACCCGGGACTAGGTTCTGAGCAGTTCTTC
>many|TRBJ2-5|TRBV29-1|NA
CSAGLQETQYF
TGCAGCGCGGGTCTACAAGAGACCCAGTACTTC
>many|TRBJ1-4|TRBV9|NA
CASSALGTTTNEKLFF
TGTGCCAGCAGCGCCTTAGGGACTACAACTAATGAAAAACTGTTTTTT
>NA|TRBJ2-6|TRBV10-3|NA
CAISDEVAGANVLTF
TGTGCCATCAGTGATGAGGTTGCTGGGGCCAACGTCCTGACTTTC
>NA|TRBJ2-5|TRBV28|TRBD1
CASGQGGQETQYF
TGTGCCAGTGGACAGGGGGGGCAAGAGACCCAGTACTTC
>few|TRBJ1-5|TRBV19|NA
CASSTTVYQPQHF
TGTGCCAGTAGTACGACAGTCTATCAGCCCCAGCATTTT
>NA|TRBJ2-7|TRBV4-2|TRBD2
CASSQEALLAGPYEQYF
TGTGCCAGCAGCCAAGAGGCATTGCTAGCGGGGCCCTACGAGCAGTACTTC
>few|TRBJ2-5|TRBV18|TRBD2
CASSPGLAGALRETQYF
TGTGCCAGCTCACCGGGGCTAGCGGGGGCCCTTCGAGAGACCCAGTACTTC
>NA|TRBJ1-1|TRBV7-2|NA
CASSLGLGLNTEAFF
TGTGCCAGCAGCTTAGGGCTGGGGTTGAACACTGAAGCTTTCTTT
>NA|TRBJ1-4|TRBV7-9|NA
CASDAPGLAGGKLYF
TGTGCCAGCGATGCCCCAGGACTCGCCGGGGGAAAACTGTATTTT
>few|TRBJ2-7|TRBV20-1|TRBD2
CSARGLAGVSYEQYF
TGCAGTGCTAGAGGGCTAGCGGGAGTCTCCTACGAGCAGTACTTC
>few|TRBJ2-2|TRBV24-1|NA
CATSGSTGELFF
TGTGCCACCAGTGGCAGCACCGGGGAGCTGTTTTTT
>many|TRBJ1-6|TRBV11-2|NA
CASSLDRSPLHF
TGTGCCAGCAGCTTAGATCGGTCACCCCTCCACTTT
>once|TRBJ1-5|TRBV20-1|TRBD1
CSASPGTGSNQPQHF
TGCAGTGCGAGTCCCGGGACAGGAAGCAATCAGCCCCAGCATTTT
>NA|TRBJ1-1|TRBV12-3/TRBV12-4|NA
CASSFQAGNTEAFF
TGTGCCAGCAGTTTCCAGGCAGGGAACACTGAAGCTTTCTTT
>NA|TRBJ2-5|TRBV7-2|NA
CASSRNTGTQYF
TGTGCCAGCAGCCGGAATACCGGGACCCAGTACTTC
>NA|TRBJ2-7|TRBV10-3|NA
CAKNPRGTDDFGELYF
TGTGCCAAAAACCCTCGGGGGACAGACGACTTTGGGGAGCTGTACTTC
>few|TRBJ2-1|TRBV5-4|TRBD2
CASSPTSGDNEQFF
TGTGCCAGCAGCCCGACTAGCGGGGACAATGAGCAGTTCTTC
>many|TRBJ1-2|TRBV4-1|TRBD1
CASTQPGQGGSGYTF
TGCGCCAGCACCCAGCCGGGACAGGGGGGCTCTGGCTACACCTTC
>NA|TRBJ1-6|TRBV7-2|TRBD1
CASSLEGTGGSPLHF
TGTGCCAGCAGCTTAGAAGGGACAGGGGGCTCACCCCTCCACTTT